What follows is one T cell receptor (beta chain) and its context. Its antigen is not identified. Documented time point: persistent/refractory GD, antithyroid drugs over 5 years with positive TRAb. PBMC RNA was the source of the TCR library. From an endocrinology department in Xi'an, China, came the patients. Around 9.8 milliliters of peripheral blood were taken and placed in EDTA tubes. The sample comes from a study of regulatory T cells in long-lasting Graves disease. For TCR beta, libraries came from iRepertoire HTBI primers and Arm-PCR of CDR3 regions. One entry per CDR3 protein results from TCRdb running MiXCR on the multiplex PCR reads. The sample comprises around 400,000 distinct CDR3 sequences, under 25% of which are singletons, and roughly 13% rests with the top ten. V shed 1 base and J shed 5 bases, with 9 bases lying between them. The CDR3 has 13 residues. CDR1 is LGHDT and CDR2 is YNNKEL in the germline V gene (reference sequence).

Study-level points and caveats: The number of shared public clonotypes was higher in persistent patients (under 3,000) than new patients (966). Tissue studied was limited to peripheral blood, excluding thyroid tissue.

The sample here was peripheral blood mononuclear cells (PBMCs), taken when the disease was refractory, from a patient treated with antithyroid drugs. The TCR originated in a female donor with Graves disease. The rearrangement joins TRBV3-1 to TRBJ2-7; D unresolved. The CDR3 DNA reads TGTGCCAGCAGCCAAGGAGGCGGACACGAGCAGTACTTC. Its protein product is CASSQGGGHEQYF.